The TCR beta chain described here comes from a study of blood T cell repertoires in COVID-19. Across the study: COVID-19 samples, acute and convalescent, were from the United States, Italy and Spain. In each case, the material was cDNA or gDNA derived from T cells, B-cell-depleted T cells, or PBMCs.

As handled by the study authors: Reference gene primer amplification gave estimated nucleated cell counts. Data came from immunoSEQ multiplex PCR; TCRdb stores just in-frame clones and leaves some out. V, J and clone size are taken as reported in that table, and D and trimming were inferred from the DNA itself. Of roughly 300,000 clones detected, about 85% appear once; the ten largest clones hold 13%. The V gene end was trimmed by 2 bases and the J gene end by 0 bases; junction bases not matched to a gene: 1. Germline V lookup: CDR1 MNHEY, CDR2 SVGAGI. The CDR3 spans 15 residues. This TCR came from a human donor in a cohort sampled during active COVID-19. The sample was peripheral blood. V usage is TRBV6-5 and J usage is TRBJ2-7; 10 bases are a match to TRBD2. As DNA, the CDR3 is TGTGCCAGCAGTTACGGACTAGCGGACTCCTACGAGCAGTACTTC. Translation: CASSYGLADSYEQYF.